Included here is one T cell receptor beta chain sequence, with context. This clonotype occurred a few times. It lacks a known antigen. Within one base of it there is no much larger clone, and no base qualities were kept. The donors were roughly 40 Caucasian individuals from Russia, aged 6 to 90 years, who were systemically healthy. Each donor gave approximately 9.4 milliliters of peripheral blood, drawn into EDTA-treated Vacutainer tubes. Ficoll-Paque density-gradient centrifugation was used to isolate PBMCs, with at least 6.5 million per sample. Total RNA, at least 5.5 micrograms per sample, was extracted from PBMCs with Trizol reagent. For every donor, an aliquot of PBMCs went through flow cytometry to measure the percentages of naive CD45RAhigh/CD27high T cells. The data were taken from a study of blood T cells in healthy people across ages (dated by TCRdb to 2013 to 2016). For context, the study as a whole: In model experiments, roughly one uniquely barcoded TCR beta cDNA molecule per two T cells was captured by template switching. To track age-related changes in TCR beta repertoire diversity, the study relied on deep sequencing normalized with unique cDNA molecular identifiers. Four age groups were formed from the donors: young (average approximately 15 years), middle-aged (approximately 42), aged (62) and long-lived (around 82). To avoid experimental bias, donors of different ages were spread randomly across the sequencing lanes. For two donors (one aged 18 to 30 and one aged 80 or older), the study analyzed two additional independent replicas of 1 million unique cDNA reads from the same blood draw.

Library creation used 5' RACE. The run used an Illumina HiSeq 2500. A second PCR of about 6 to 11 cycles was performed with a sample-barcoded 5' primer and a J-beta primer mix. A template-switch 5' adaptor carrying 12 random nucleotides introduced a unique molecular identifier onto each TCR beta cDNA molecule. At least 2.5 million CDR3-containing paired-end reads were obtained from each sample. The Mint cDNA synthesis kit, primed by a TRBC-specific oligonucleotide, was used to synthesize first-strand cDNA from all RNA. Following uracil-DNA glycosylase treatment, a first 18-cycle PCR with universal primers M1SS and BC2_uni_R was performed on all cDNA. The published analysis was carried out like this. For normalization, 1 million high-quality reads, each with a distinct molecular identifier, were randomly selected from each sample. Reads sharing molecular identifiers were discarded rather than binned into consensus sequences. MiTCR, set to a Q25 quality threshold and the strictest error-elimination algorithm, was used for CDR3 identification, clonotype clustering and error correction. A nonparametric unseen species model using Euler transformation provided a lower-bound estimate of total TCR beta diversity. TCRdb reworked the public reads: Q25 trimming with fastp, MiXCR clone assembly, productive beta chains retained. Rows with one shared CDR3 protein collapse into an entry with the most common genes and DNA. None of the V and J calls come from the authors' own analysis; TCRdb made them. The sample table records hundreds of thousands of distinct CDR3 sequences; roughly 60% of these occur just once. 22% of the sample is held by the ten biggest clonotypes.

Spanning cysteine to phenylalanine, the CDR3 consists of 13 amino acids. This entry keeps only the CDR3 DNA: 39 bases, framed from base 1. Deletion took 3 bases off V and 2 bases off J, with a span of 6 bases between the germline ends. The investigation overall reported the following: Observed TCR beta diversity correlated strongly with the percentage of naive T cells measured by flow cytometry. Estimates of total diversity based on one million sequenced T cells were regarded as lower bounds and as underestimates. Conclusive comparison of naive and antigen-experienced compartments was prevented by the profiling of bulk unsorted PBMCs. Because donor CMV infection status was unknown, age-related changes in expanded clonotypes were potentially confounded. As age increased, observed TCR beta diversity per million T cells dropped in a roughly linear way, and a significant reduction was already evident by age 40. Compared with the aged group, the long-lived group had more naive CD4+ T cells, fewer expanded clones and increased TCR diversity, a pattern suggesting age selection.

The sequence was obtained from a man aged 25 to 40 in good health. Here the chain combines TRBV12-3 or TRBV12-4 and TRBJ2-3; no D gene can be assigned with confidence. Sequencing was carried out using blood. The sequence in DNA is TGTGCCAGCAGTTTCGCTGCCACAGATACGCAGTATTTT. Its protein reads: CASSFAATDTQYF.